The text below deals with one T cell receptor (beta chain). Its target is unknown. This CDR3 spans 17 amino acids. V shed 3 bases and J shed 0 bases, with 16 bases lying between them. The germline V gene has CDR1 SGDLS and CDR2 YYNGEE. This entry is derived from a study of cytomegalovirus exposure and HLA in healthy donors. Notes on the study in general: Evidence from a later analysis indicated that most CMV-associated TCR beta chains looked HLA-restricted.

Use of 60 Vbeta and 13 Jbeta primers characterized the PCR. TCRdb's copy holds only in-frame clones and misses some; the assay was immunoSEQ multiplex PCR. This sample has about 82,000 clones, with around 68% found just once. The sequence was obtained from a man in his forties or fifties in good health and CMV-seropositive. Material: PBMCs. V is TRBV9 and J is TRBJ2-1; D might be TRBD2 (6 bases). Here the CDR3 DNA reads TGTGCCAGCAGCGCCTCCCCTAGCGTTAGCTCCTACAATGAGCAGTTCTTC. It codes for CASSASPSVSSYNEQFF. Filled out from reference TRBV9 and TRBJ2-1, the complete variable domain reads DSGVTQTPKHLITATGQRVTLRCSPRSGDLSVYWYQQSLDQGLQFLIQYYNGEERAKGNILERFSAQQFPDLHSELNLSSLELGDSALYFCASSASPSVSSYNEQFFGPGTRLTVL.